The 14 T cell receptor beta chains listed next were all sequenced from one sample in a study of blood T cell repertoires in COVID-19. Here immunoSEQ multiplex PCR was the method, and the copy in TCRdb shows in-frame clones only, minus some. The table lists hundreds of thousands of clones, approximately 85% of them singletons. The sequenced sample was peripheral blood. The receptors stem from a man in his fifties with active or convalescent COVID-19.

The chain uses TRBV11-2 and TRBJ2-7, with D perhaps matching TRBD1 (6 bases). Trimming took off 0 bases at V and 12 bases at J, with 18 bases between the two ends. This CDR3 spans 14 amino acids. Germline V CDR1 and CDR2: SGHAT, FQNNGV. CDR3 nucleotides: TGTGCCAGCAGCTTAGACCCCGGACAGTCGGTCGTGTACTTC. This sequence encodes CASSLDPGQSVVYF.

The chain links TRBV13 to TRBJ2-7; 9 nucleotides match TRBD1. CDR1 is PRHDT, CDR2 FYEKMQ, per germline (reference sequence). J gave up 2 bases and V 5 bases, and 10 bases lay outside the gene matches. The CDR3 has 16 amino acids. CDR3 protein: CASSLLTGQGPYEQYF. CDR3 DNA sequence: TGTGCCAGCAGCCTCCTGACGGGACAGGGACCCTACGAGCAGTACTTC.

This CDR3 reads CASSINRAYEQYF. The CDR3 region has the DNA TGTGCCAGTAGTATTAACAGGGCCTACGAGCAGTACTTC. This chain connects TRBV19 to TRBJ2-7; possibly TRBD1 for D (6 bases). Germline V lookup: CDR1 LNHDA, CDR2 SQIVND (reference sequence). V was cut by 3 bases and J by 2 bases, with 8 bases left in between. The length of the CDR3 is 13 residues. The full variable domain, with the rest looked up from reference TRBV19 and TRBJ2-7, is DGGITQSPKYLFRKEGQNVTLSCEQNLNHDAMYWYRQDPGQGLRLIYYSQIVNDFQKGDIAEGYSVSREKKESFPLTVTSAQKNPTAFYLCASSINRAYEQYFGPGTRLTVT.

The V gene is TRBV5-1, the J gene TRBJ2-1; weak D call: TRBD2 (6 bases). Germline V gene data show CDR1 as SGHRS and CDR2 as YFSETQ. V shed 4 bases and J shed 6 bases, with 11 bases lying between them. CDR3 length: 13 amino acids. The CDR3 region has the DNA TGCGCCAGCAGCATCGGGACTCGCAATGAGCAGTTCTTC. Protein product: CASSIGTRNEQFF.

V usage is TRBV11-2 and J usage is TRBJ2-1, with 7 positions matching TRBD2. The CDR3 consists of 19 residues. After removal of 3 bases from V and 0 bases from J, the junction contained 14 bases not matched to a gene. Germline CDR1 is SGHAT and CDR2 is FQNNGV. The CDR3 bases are TGTGCCAGCAGCTTTTTAACCGGCGGGAGTCCCAGCTCCTACAATGAGCAGTTCTTC. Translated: CASSFLTGGSPSSYNEQFF.

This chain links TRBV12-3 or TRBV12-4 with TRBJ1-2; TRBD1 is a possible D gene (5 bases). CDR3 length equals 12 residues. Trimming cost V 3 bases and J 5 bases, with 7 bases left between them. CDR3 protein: CASSFGGYGYTF. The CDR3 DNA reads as TGTGCCAGCAGTTTCGGGGGGTATGGCTACACCTTC.

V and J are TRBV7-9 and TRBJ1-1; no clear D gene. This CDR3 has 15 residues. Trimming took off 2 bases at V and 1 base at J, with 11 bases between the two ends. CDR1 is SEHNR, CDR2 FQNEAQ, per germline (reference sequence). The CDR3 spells CASSLSAGGNTEAFF. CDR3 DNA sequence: TGTGCCAGCAGCTTATCGGCGGGAGGGAACACTGAAGCTTTCTTT.

CDR3 nucleotides: TGTGCCAGCAGCTTATTGGGACAGGGCTCCGGGGAGCTGTTTTTT. Translation gives CASSLLGQGSGELFF. This chain joins TRBV7-2 and TRBJ2-2; TRBD1 matches 9 bases. The germline V gene has CDR1 SGHTA and CDR2 FQGNSA. The CDR3 has 15 residues. After removal of 2 bases from V and 6 bases from J, the junction contained 4 bases not matched to a gene. The full variable domain, with the rest looked up from reference TRBV7-2 and TRBJ2-2, is GAGVSQSPSNKVTEKGKDVELRCDPISGHTALYWYRQSLGQGLEFLIYFQGNSAPDKSGLPSDRFSAERTGGSVSTLTIQRTQQEDSAVYLCASSLLGQGSGELFFGEGSRLTVL.

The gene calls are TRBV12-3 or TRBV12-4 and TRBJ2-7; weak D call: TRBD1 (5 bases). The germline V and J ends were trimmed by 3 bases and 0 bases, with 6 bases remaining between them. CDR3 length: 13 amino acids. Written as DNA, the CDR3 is TGTGCCAGCAGTTTGCAGGGCTCCTACGAGCAGTACTTC. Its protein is CASSLQGSYEQYF.

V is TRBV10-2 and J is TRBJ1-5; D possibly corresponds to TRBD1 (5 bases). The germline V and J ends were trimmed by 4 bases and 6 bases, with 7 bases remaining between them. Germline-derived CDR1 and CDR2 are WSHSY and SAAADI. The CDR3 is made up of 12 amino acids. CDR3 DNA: TGCGCCAGCAGTGGACAGCCTCAGCCCCAGCATTTT. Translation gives CASSGQPQPQHF.

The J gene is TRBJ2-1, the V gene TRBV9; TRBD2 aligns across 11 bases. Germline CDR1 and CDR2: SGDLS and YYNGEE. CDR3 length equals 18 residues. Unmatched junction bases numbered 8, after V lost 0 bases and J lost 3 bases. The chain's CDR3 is CASSVGLAGSLLYNEQFF. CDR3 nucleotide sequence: TGTGCCAGCAGCGTAGGACTAGCGGGGAGCCTTCTCTACAATGAGCAGTTCTTC.

CDR3 amino acids: CASSLIKGGETQYF. CDR3 sequence (DNA): TGTGCCAGCAGCTTAATCAAGGGAGGGGAGACCCAGTACTTC. The V gene is TRBV7-3, the J gene TRBJ2-5, with 7 bases that match TRBD2. The length of the CDR3 is 14 residues. With 1 base clipped from V and 5 bases from J, the junction kept 4 bases outside the gene matches. Germline V gene sequence: CDR1 SGHTA, CDR2 FQGTGA. The full variable domain, completed using reference TRBV7-3 and TRBJ2-5, is GAGVSQTPSNKVTEKGKYVELRCDPISGHTALYWYRQSLGQGPEFLIYFQGTGAADDSGLPNDRFFAVRPEGSVSTLKIQRTERGDSAVYLCASSLIKGGETQYFGPGTRLLVL.

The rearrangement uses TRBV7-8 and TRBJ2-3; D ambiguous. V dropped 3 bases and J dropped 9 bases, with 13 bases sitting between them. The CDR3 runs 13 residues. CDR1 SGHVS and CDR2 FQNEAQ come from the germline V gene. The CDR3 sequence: CASSFSPPNTQYF. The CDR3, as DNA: TGTGCCAGCAGCTTTAGCCCCCCCAACACGCAGTATTTT.

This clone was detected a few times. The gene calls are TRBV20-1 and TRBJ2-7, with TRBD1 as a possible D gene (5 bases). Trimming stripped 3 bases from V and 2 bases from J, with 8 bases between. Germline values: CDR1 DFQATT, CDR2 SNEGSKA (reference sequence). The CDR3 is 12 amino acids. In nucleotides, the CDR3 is TGCAGTGCTAGTACAGGAACCTACGAGCAGTACTTC. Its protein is CSASTGTYEQYF.